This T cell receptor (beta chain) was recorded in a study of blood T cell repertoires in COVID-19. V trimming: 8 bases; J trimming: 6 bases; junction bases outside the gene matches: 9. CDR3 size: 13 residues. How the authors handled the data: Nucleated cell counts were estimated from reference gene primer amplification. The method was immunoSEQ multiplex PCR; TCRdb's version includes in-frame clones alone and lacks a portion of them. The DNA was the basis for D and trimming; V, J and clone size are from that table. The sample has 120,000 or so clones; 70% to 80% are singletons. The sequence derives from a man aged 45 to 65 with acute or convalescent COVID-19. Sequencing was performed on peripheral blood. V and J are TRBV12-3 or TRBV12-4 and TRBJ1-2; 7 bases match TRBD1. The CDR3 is CASHQAQGDGYTF. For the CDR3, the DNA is TGTGCCAGCCATCAAGCGCAGGGGGATGGCTACACCTTC.